Each of the 3 T cell receptor beta chains below was sequenced from the same sample in a study of T cell repertoires in cytomegalovirus infection (dated 2019 in TCRdb). Instrument used: Illumina HiSeq 1500. TCRdb trimmed public reads at Q25 via fastp, called clones via MiXCR and kept in-frame beta chains. Each entry merges the rows of one CDR3 protein and shows their most common DNA and genes. Across this sample there are 150,000 to 200,000 distinct CDR3 sequences, with about 21% seen only once. 2.5% to 3% of the sample rests with the top ten. The sequencing sample was made of PBMCs. All receptors come from a human donor in good health (CMV status not recorded). Some clones in this sample may be carry-over from other donors' samples.

Ten or more counts support this clonotype. J is TRBJ1-2 and V is TRBV28; D is unresolved. The CDR3 sequence is 11 residues long. Germline values: CDR1 MDHEN, CDR2 SYDVKM. Trimming removed 5 bases at V and 8 bases at J, with 9 bases between. The CDR3 DNA follows: TGTGCCAGCAGTACCATCGGCGGCTACACCTTC. Amino acid sequence: CASSTIGGYTF.

In its sample, this clonotype was seen many times. CDR3 in DNA: TGTGCCAGCAACACAGGGAGGGCGGTCACTGAAGCTTTCTTT. Translated, it gives CASNTGRAVTEAFF. This chain uses TRBV7-8 with TRBJ1-1; a possible D gene is TRBD1 (6 bases). V gave up 7 bases and J gave up 4 bases, with 16 bases separating them. From germline, CDR1 is SGHVS and CDR2 FQNEAQ. The CDR3 is 14 amino acids.

This clonotype came up a few times. The chain links TRBV28 to TRBJ1-2; unclear D gene. The CDR3 sequence is 11 residues long. Germline loops: CDR1 MDHEN, CDR2 SYDVKM. V gave up 7 bases and J gave up 6 bases, with 9 bases separating them. DNA of the CDR3: TGTGCCAGCACCGACCCGCATGGCTACACCTTC. Amino acid sequence: CASTDPHGYTF.